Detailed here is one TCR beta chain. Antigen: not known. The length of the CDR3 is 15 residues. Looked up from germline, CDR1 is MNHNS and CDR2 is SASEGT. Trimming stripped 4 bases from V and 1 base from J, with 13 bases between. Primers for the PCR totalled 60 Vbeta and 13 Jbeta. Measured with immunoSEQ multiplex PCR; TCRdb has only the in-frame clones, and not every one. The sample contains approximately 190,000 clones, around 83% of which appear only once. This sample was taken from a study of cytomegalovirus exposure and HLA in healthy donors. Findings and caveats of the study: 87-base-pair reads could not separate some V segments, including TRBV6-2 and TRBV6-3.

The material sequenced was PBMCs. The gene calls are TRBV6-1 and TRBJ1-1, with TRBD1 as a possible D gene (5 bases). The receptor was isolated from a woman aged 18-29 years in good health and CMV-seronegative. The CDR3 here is CASSATEGRNTEAFF. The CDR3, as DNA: TGTGCCAGCAGTGCGACGGAGGGACGGAACACTGAAGCTTTCTTT.